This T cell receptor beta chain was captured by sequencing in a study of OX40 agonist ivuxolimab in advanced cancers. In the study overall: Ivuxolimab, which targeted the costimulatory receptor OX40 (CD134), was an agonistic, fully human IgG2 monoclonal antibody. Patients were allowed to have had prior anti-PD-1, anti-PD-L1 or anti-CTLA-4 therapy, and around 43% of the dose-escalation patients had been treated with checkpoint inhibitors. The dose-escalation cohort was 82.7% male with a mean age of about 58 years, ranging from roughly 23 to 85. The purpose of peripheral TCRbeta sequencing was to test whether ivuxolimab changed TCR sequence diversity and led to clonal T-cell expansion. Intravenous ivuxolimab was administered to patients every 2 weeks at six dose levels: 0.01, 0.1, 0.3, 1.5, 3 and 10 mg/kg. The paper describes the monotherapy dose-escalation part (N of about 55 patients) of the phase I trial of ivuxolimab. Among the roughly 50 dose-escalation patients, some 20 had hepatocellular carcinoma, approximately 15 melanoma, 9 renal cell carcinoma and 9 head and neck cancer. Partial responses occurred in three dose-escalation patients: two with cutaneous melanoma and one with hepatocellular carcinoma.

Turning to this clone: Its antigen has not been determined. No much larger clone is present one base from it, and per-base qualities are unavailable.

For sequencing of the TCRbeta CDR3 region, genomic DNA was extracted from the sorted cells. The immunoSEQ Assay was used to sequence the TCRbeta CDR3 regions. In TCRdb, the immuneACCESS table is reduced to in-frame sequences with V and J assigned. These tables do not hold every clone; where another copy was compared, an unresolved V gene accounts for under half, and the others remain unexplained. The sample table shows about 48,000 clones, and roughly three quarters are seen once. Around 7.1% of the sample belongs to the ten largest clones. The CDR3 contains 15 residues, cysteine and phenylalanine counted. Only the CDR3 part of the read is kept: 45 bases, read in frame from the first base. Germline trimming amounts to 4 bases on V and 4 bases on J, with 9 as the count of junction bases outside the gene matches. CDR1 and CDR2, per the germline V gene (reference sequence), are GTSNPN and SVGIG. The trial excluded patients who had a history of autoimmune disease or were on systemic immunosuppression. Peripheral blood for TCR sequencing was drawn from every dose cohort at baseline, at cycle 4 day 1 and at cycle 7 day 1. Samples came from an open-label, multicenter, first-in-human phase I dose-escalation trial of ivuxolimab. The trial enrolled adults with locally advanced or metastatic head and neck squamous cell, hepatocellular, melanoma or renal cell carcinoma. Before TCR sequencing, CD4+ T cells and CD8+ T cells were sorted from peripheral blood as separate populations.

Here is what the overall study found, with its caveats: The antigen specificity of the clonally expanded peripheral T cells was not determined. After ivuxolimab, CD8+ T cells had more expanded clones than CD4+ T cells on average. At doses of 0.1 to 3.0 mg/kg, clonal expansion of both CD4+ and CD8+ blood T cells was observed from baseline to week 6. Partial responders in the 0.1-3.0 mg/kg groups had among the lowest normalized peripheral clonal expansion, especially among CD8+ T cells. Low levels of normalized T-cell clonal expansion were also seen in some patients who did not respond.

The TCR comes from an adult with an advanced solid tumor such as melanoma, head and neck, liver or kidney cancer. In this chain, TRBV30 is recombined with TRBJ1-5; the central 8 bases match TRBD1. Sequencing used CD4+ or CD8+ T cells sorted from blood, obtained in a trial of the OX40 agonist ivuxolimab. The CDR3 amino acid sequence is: CAWMKGTGRNQPQHF. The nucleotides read TGTGCCTGGATGAAAGGGACAGGTAGAAATCAGCCCCAGCATTTT.